This TCR beta chain was captured in a study of shared clonotypes between healthy human individuals. The protocol was immunoSEQ multiplex PCR, while the TCRdb copy is restricted to in-frame clones and leaves out a portion. The data hold 2 million to 2.5 million clones, with approximately 94% observed a single time. In germline, CDR1 is MNHEY, CDR2 SMNVEV (reference sequence). This CDR3 spans 14 amino acids. With V trimmed by 2 bases and J by 6 bases, 3 bases remained unmatched. Terminally differentiated effector memory CD45RA+ cells were left out of the naive CD8 fraction, which was CD45RO-negative and positively selected for CCR7.

This clonotype was sampled from a man in his late teens or twenties in good health. Some clones in this sample may be carry-over from other donors' samples. Input material: naive CD8+ T cells from PBMCs. The chain employs TRBV27 and TRBJ1-2; 10 nucleotides match TRBD1. The DNA of the CDR3 is TGTGCCAGCAGTTTAGCCGGGACAGGGGATGGCTACACCTTC. Its translation: CASSLAGTGDGYTF.